A selection of T cell receptor beta chains follows, all from one sample in a study of beta chain features in type 1 diabetes. Profiling relied on immunoSEQ multiplex PCR, and the TCRdb table lists in-frame clones only, not all of them. The data hold 250,000 to 350,000 clones, with about 14% observed a single time. Sequenced: central memory CD4+ T cells from blood. The receptors here all came from a man younger than 40 in good health. CDR3s include the opening cysteine and the closing phenylalanine or tryptophan. A D gene is named only where the DNA matches it firmly. A row's size may be missing; if present it is once, few, many or a size class.

abundance: few; d_gene: .; len: 14; j_gene: TRBJ2-7; v_gene: TRBV7-9; CDR3aa: CASSLAGSNYEQYF; CDR3nt: TGTGCCAGCAGCTTAGCCGGGAGTAACTACGAGCAGTACTTC
abundance: few; d_gene: TRBD1; len: 15; j_gene: TRBJ2-1; v_gene: TRBV7-9; CDR3aa: CASSPGQGSYNEQFF; CDR3nt: TGTGCCAGCAGCCCAGGACAGGGCTCCTACAATGAGCAGTTCTTC
abundance: few; d_gene: TRBD1; len: 17; j_gene: TRBJ1-5; v_gene: TRBV4-3; CDR3aa: CASSQAFSRGLNQPQHF; CDR3nt: TGCGCCAGCAGCCAAGCCTTCTCCAGGGGGCTCAATCAGCCCCAGCATTTT
abundance: .; d_gene: TRBD1; len: 15; j_gene: TRBJ1-2; v_gene: TRBV19; CDR3aa: CASSIEGTGLNGYTF; CDR3nt: TGTGCCAGTAGTATAGAGGGGACAGGGTTGAATGGCTACACCTTC
abundance: .; d_gene: .; len: 15; j_gene: TRBJ2-3; v_gene: TRBV19; CDR3aa: CASSKPFNPPGTQYF; CDR3nt: TGTGCCAGTAGTAAGCCCTTTAACCCCCCAGGTACGCAGTATTTT
abundance: many; d_gene: TRBD1; len: 15; j_gene: TRBJ2-6; v_gene: TRBV14; CDR3aa: CASSRTGVGANVLTF; CDR3nt: TGTGCCAGCAGCAGAACAGGGGTCGGGGCCAACGTCCTGACTTTC
abundance: .; d_gene: .; len: 15; j_gene: TRBJ2-1; v_gene: TRBV27; CDR3aa: CASRLRALDYNEQFF; CDR3nt: TGTGCCAGCCGATTGCGGGCCCTCGACTACAATGAGCAGTTCTTC
abundance: .; d_gene: TRBD2; len: 15; j_gene: TRBJ2-1; v_gene: TRBV6-6; CDR3aa: CASSRSGTANNEQFF; CDR3nt: TGTGCCAGCAGTCGCAGCGGGACGGCCAACAATGAGCAGTTCTTC
abundance: .; d_gene: .; len: 13; j_gene: TRBJ2-2; v_gene: TRBV13; CDR3aa: CASSLLGTGELFF; CDR3nt: TGTGCCAGCAGCTTACTGGGCACCGGGGAGCTGTTTTTT
abundance: .; d_gene: .; len: 13; j_gene: TRBJ1-5; v_gene: TRBV19; CDR3aa: CASSPERVGPQHF; CDR3nt: TGTGCCAGTAGTCCCGAAAGGGTGGGGCCCCAGCATTTT
abundance: few; d_gene: TRBD2; len: 15; j_gene: TRBJ2-5; v_gene: TRBV5-6; CDR3aa: CASRLAGARRETQYF; CDR3nt: TGTGCCAGCAGGTTAGCGGGAGCCAGACGGGAGACCCAGTACTTC
abundance: few; d_gene: .; len: 19; j_gene: TRBJ2-1; v_gene: TRBV5-3; CDR3aa: CARSPRIQQGYGIYNEQFF; CDR3nt: TGTGCCAGAAGCCCGCGAATCCAACAGGGTTACGGAATCTACAATGAGCAGTTCTTC
abundance: few; d_gene: .; len: 15; j_gene: TRBJ1-5; v_gene: TRBV27; CDR3aa: CASSSLGGGNQPQHF; CDR3nt: TGTGCCAGCAGTAGTTTAGGGGGTGGCAATCAGCCCCAGCATTTT
abundance: .; d_gene: TRBD2; len: 14; j_gene: TRBJ2-5; v_gene: TRBV7-2; CDR3aa: CASSFSGRGETQYF; CDR3nt: TGTGCCAGCAGCTTCAGCGGGAGGGGGGAGACCCAGTACTTC
abundance: .; d_gene: .; len: 13; j_gene: TRBJ1-1; v_gene: TRBV19; CDR3aa: CASSKGGNTEAFF; CDR3nt: TGTGCCAGTAGTAAGGGGGGGAACACTGAAGCTTTCTTT
abundance: .; d_gene: TRBD2; len: 18; j_gene: TRBJ2-2; v_gene: TRBV11-2; CDR3aa: CASSLALFSGRPPGELFF; CDR3nt: TGTGCCAGCAGCTTAGCGTTATTTAGCGGGAGACCACCCGGGGAGCTGTTTTTT
abundance: few; d_gene: TRBD2; len: 17; j_gene: TRBJ2-1; v_gene: TRBV4-1; CDR3aa: CASSLWGAGGSYNEQFF; CDR3nt: TGCGCCAGCAGCCTATGGGGAGCGGGGGGCTCCTACAATGAGCAGTTCTTC
abundance: .; d_gene: .; len: 13; j_gene: TRBJ2-7; v_gene: TRBV11-3; CDR3aa: CASSLGSSYEQYF; CDR3nt: TGTGCCAGCAGCTTAGGTTCATCCTACGAGCAGTACTTC
abundance: few; d_gene: TRBD1; len: 14; j_gene: TRBJ1-1; v_gene: TRBV9; CDR3aa: CASSPRQGVNEAFF; CDR3nt: TGTGCCAGCAGCCCCCGACAGGGGGTAAATGAAGCTTTCTTT
abundance: .; d_gene: TRBD1; len: 15; j_gene: TRBJ1-1; v_gene: TRBV6-6; CDR3aa: CASMLHTGANTEAFF; CDR3nt: TGTGCCAGCATGCTCCACACAGGGGCGAACACTGAAGCTTTCTTT
abundance: many; d_gene: TRBD2; len: 18; j_gene: TRBJ2-2; v_gene: TRBV10-3; CDR3aa: CAISAGGRSSSHTGELFF; CDR3nt: TGTGCCATCAGTGCGGGAGGCCGCTCCTCTTCTCACACCGGGGAGCTGTTTTTT
abundance: .; d_gene: TRBD2; len: 17; j_gene: TRBJ2-1; v_gene: TRBV2; CDR3aa: CASSEDGASGILNEQFF; CDR3nt: TGTGCCAGCAGTGAAGACGGTGCTAGCGGAATCTTAAATGAGCAGTTCTTC
abundance: many; d_gene: .; len: 16; j_gene: TRBJ2-2; v_gene: TRBV5-1; CDR3aa: CASSLGPLGDTGELFF; CDR3nt: TGCGCCAGCAGCTTGGGGCCCCTCGGGGACACCGGGGAGCTGTTTTTT
abundance: few; d_gene: TRBD1; len: 15; j_gene: TRBJ1-5; v_gene: TRBV30; CDR3aa: CAWRPGTGSNQPQHF; CDR3nt: TGTGCCTGGAGACCAGGGACAGGAAGCAATCAGCCCCAGCATTTT
abundance: .; d_gene: .; len: 13; j_gene: TRBJ1-2; v_gene: TRBV6-5; CDR3aa: CATTRTANYGYTF; CDR3nt: TGTGCCACCACTCGGACGGCTAACTATGGCTACACCTTC
abundance: .; d_gene: .; len: 15; j_gene: TRBJ2-7; v_gene: TRBV6-5; CDR3aa: CASSYDGRGVHEQYF; CDR3nt: TGTGCCAGCAGTTACGACGGCAGGGGGGTCCACGAGCAGTACTTC